The 5 T cell receptor beta chains reported below all come from one sample, sequenced in a study of blood T cell repertoires in COVID-19. Profiled with immunoSEQ multiplex PCR; TCRdb holds only in-frame clones, not every one. The data show around 100,000 clones, approximately 87% seen once. Sequenced material: peripheral blood. Every receptor here comes from a human donor with acute or convalescent COVID-19. The donor label of this sample is uncertain.

The CDR3 protein is CSASAMVGAGSIKVNQPQHF. The CDR3 DNA reads as TGCAGTGCTAGTGCTATGGTAGGCGCAGGGTCCATCAAGGTCAATCAGCCCCAGCATTTT. V is TRBV20-1 and J is TRBJ1-5; possibly TRBD1 for D (5 bases). This CDR3 is built from 20 residues. Germline V gene sequence: CDR1 DFQATT, CDR2 SNEGSKA (reference sequence). Deletions cut 3 bases from V and 3 bases from J, with 30 bases between.

CDR3 sequence reads: CASSLQGVTDTQYF. CDR3 nucleotide sequence: TGTGCCAGCAGCCTACAGGGTGTCACAGATACGCAGTATTTT. The chain recombines TRBV5-4 with TRBJ2-3, with D maybe TRBD1 (6 bases). Per the germline V gene, CDR1 is SGHNT and CDR2 is YYREEE (reference sequence). The germline V and J ends were trimmed by 4 bases and 2 bases, with 11 bases remaining between them. The CDR3 loop spans 14 amino acids.

This clone was seen a single time. V and J are TRBV7-9 and TRBJ1-2; TRBD1 matches 7 bases. This CDR3 contains 13 residues. With 4 bases clipped from V and 4 bases from J, the junction kept 3 bases outside the gene matches. Germline V lookup: CDR1 SEHNR, CDR2 FQNEAQ (reference sequence). This CDR3 is CASSSDRSYGYTF. In DNA, the CDR3 is TGTGCCAGCAGCTCGGACAGGAGCTATGGCTACACCTTC.

CDR3 amino acids: CAIKTQGASSGNTIYF. For the CDR3, the DNA is TGTGCCATCAAGACGCAGGGGGCGAGCTCTGGAAACACCATATATTTT. The J gene is TRBJ1-3, the V gene TRBV10-3; TRBD1 aligns across 8 bases. Germline V gene data show CDR1 as ENHRY and CDR2 as SYGVKD. The CDR3 is 16 amino acids. Unmatched junction bases numbered 8, after V lost 7 bases and J lost 0 bases.

This rearrangement joins TRBV7-2 to TRBJ2-1; perhaps TRBD2 as D (7 bases). Per the germline V gene, CDR1 is SGHTA and CDR2 is FQGNSA. V lost 1 base to trimming and J lost 7 bases, with 20 bases between them. The CDR3 covers 17 residues. CDR3 DNA: TGTGCCAGCAGCTTAGATTGGGAAAGGGGGGGCCGGAATGAGCAGTTCTTC. Residues: CASSLDWERGGRNEQFF.